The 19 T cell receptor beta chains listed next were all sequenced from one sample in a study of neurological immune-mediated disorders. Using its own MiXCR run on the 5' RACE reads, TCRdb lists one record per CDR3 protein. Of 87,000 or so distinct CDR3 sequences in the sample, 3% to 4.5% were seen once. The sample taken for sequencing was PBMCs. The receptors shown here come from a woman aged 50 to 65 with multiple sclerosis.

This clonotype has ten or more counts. This CDR3 is CAMGGAEQFF. The CDR3 DNA sequence: TGTGCCATGGGGGGGGCTGAGCAGTTCTTC. This rearrangement joins TRBV10-3 to TRBJ2-1; tentative D call: TRBD2 (7 bases). CDR3 length equals 10 residues. CDR1 and CDR2 from the germline V gene are ENHRY and SYGVKD. V lost 9 bases and J lost 9, with 9 bases in between.

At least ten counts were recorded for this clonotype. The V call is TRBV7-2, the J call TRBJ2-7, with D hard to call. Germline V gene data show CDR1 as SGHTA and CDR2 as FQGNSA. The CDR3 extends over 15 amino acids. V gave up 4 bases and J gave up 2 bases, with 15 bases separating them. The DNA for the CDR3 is TGTGCCAGCAGCTCGTGGGAAACAAAGCCCTACGAGCAGTACTTC. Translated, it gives CASSSWETKPYEQYF.

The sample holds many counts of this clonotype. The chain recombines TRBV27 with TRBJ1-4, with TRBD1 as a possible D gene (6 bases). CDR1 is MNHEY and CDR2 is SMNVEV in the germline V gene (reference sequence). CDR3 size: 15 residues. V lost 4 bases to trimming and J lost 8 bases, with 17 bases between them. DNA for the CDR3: TGTGCCAGCAGTTCCCTGGTCCTCACAGGGGAAAAACTGTTTTTT. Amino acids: CASSSLVLTGEKLFF. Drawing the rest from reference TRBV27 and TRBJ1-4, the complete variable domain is EAQVTQNPRYLITVTGKKLTVTCSQNMNHEYMSWYRQDPGLGLRQIYYSMNVEVTDKGDVPEGYKVSRKEKRNFPLILESPSPNQTSLYFCASSSLVLTGEKLFFGSGTQLSVL.

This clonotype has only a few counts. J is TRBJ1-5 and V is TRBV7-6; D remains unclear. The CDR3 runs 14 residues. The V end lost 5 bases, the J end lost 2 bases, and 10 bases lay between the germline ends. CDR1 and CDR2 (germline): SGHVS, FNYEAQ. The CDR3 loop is CASSPWGGNQPQHF. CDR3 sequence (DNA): TGTGCCAGCAGCCCCTGGGGAGGCAATCAGCCCCAGCATTTT.

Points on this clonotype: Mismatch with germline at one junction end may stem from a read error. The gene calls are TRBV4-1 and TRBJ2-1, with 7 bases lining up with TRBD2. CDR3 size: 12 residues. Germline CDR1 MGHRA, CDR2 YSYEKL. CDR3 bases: TGCGACAGCAGCACCCCCGGGGGGTTAAAGTTCTTC. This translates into CDSSTPGGLKFF.

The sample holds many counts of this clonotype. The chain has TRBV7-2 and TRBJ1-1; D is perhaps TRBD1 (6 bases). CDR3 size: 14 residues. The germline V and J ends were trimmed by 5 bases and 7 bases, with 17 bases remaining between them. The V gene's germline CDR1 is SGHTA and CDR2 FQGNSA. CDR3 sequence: CASSMTGGDGEAFF. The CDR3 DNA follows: TGTGCCAGCAGCATGACAGGAGGCGATGGTGAAGCTTTCTTT. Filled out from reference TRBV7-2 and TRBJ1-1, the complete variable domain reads GAGVSQSPSNKVTEKGKDVELRCDPISGHTALYWYRQSLGQGLEFLIYFQGNSAPDKSGLPSDRFSAERTGGSVSTLTIQRTQQEDSAVYLCASSMTGGDGEAFFGQGTRLTVV.

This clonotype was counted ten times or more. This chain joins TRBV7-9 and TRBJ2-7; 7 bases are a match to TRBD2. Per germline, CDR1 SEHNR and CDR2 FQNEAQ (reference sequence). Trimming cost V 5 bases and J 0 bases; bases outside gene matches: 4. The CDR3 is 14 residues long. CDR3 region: CASSPGGSSYEQYF. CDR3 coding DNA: TGTGCCAGCAGCCCCGGCGGGAGCTCCTACGAGCAGTACTTC.

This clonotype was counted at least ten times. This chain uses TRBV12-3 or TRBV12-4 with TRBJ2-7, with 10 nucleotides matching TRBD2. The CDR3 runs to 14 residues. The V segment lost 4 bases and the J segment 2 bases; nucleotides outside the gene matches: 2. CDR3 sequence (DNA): TGTGCCAGCAGTTGGACTAGCGGCACCTACGAGCAGTACTTC. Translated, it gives CASSWTSGTYEQYF.

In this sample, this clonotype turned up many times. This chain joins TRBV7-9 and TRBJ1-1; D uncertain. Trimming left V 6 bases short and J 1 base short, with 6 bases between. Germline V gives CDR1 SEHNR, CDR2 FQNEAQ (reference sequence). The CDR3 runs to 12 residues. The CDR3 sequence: CASRQKNTEAFF. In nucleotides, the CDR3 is TGTGCCAGCAGGCAAAAGAACACTGAAGCTTTCTTT.

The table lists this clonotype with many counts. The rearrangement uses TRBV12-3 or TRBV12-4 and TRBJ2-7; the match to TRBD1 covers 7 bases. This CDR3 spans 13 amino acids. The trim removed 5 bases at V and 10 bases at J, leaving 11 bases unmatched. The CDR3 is CASSTGTVIFQYF. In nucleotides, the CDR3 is TGTGCCAGCAGTACCGGGACAGTAATTTTTCAGTACTTC.

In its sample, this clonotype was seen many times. The CDR3 bases are TGTGCCAGCAGTGGGGGGGGACCTGGACAGCCCCAGCATTTT. It codes for CASSGGGPGQPQHF. The chain combines TRBV7-2 with TRBJ1-5; the D gene is possibly TRBD1 (5 bases). This CDR3 comprises 14 residues. Germline CDR1 reads SGHTA; CDR2 reads FQGNSA. The V end was cut by 6 bases, the J end by 7 bases, with 16 bases between.

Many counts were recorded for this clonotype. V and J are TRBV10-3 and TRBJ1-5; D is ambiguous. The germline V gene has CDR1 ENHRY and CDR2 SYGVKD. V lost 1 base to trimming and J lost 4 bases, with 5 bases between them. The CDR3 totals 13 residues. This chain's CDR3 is CAISELLNQPQHF. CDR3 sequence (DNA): TGTGCCATCAGTGAGTTATTAAATCAGCCCCAGCATTTT.

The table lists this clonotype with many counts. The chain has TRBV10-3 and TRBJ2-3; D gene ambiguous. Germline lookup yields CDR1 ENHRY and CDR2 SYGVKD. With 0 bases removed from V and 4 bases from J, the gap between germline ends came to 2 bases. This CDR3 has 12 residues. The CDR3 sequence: CAISESPDTQYF. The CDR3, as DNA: TGTGCCATCAGTGAGTCGCCAGATACGCAGTATTTT.

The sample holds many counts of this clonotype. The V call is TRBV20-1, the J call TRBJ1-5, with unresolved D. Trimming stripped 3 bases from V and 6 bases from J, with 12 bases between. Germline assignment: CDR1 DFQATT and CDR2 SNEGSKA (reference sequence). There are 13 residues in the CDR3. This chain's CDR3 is CSARTPDPQPQHF. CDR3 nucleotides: TGCAGTGCTAGGACACCCGACCCTCAGCCCCAGCATTTT.

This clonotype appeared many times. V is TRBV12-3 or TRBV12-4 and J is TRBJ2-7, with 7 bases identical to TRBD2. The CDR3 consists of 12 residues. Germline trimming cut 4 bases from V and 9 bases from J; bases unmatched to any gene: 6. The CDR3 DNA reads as TGTGCCAGCAGTTCCGGACTAGTCGGGCAGTACTTC. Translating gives CASSSGLVGQYF.

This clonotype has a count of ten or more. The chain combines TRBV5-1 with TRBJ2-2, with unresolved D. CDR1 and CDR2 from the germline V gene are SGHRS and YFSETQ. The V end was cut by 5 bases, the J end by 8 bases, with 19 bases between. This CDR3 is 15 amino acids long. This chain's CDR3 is CASSSMSKPPGELFF. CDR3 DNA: TGCGCCAGCAGTTCTATGAGCAAGCCACCGGGGGAGCTGTTTTTT.

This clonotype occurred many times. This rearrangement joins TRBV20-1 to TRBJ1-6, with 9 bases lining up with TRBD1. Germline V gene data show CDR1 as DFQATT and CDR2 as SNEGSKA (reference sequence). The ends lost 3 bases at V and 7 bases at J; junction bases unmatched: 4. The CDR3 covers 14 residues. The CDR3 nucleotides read TGCAGTGCTAGGGGGACAGGGCTGAATTCACCCCTCCACTTT. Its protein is CSARGTGLNSPLHF.

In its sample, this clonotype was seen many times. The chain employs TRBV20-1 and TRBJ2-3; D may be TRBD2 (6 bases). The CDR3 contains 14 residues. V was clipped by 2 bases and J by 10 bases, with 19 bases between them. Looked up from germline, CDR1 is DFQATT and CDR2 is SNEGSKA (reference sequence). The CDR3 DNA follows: TGCAGTGCTAGAACCCCGACGACTAGTAGTTCGCAGTATTTT. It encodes CSARTPTTSSSQYF.

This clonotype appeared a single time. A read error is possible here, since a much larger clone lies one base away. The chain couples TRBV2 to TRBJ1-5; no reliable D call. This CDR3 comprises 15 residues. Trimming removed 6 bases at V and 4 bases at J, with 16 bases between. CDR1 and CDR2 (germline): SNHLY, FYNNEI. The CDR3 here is CASRRETQINQPQHF. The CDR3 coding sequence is TGTGCCAGCAGGAGGGAAACACAGATAAATCAGCCCCAGCATTTT. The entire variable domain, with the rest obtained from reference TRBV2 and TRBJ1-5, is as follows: EPEVTQTPSHQVTQMGQEVILRCVPISNHLYFYWYRQILGQKVEFLVSFYNNEISEKSEIFDDQFSVERPDGSNFTLKIRSTKLEDSAMYFCASRRETQINQPQHFGDGTRLSIL.